The table lists the clone carrying this TCR beta chain with a count of one. Trimming took 0 bases from V and 4 from J, leaving 9 bases between them. The CDR3 sequence is 15 residues long. CDR1 is WNHNN, CDR2 SYGVQD, per germline (reference sequence). Produced via immunoSEQ multiplex PCR; TCRdb's table is partial and in-frame only. The sample has around 300,000 clones, approximately 91% seen once. These data originate in a study of cytomegalovirus exposure and HLA in healthy donors. This chain joins TRBV10-1 and TRBJ1-4; D possibly corresponds to TRBD1 (5 bases). This clonotype was obtained from a man aged 30-40 years in good health and CMV-seronegative. Sequencing was done on a sample of PBMCs. In nucleotides, the CDR3 is TGCGCCAGCAGTGAGTCGACGGGGGGTAATGAAAAACTGTTTTTT. Translating gives CASSESTGGNEKLFF.